The clone carrying this T cell receptor (beta chain) was seen a handful of times. This sample stems from a study of cytomegalovirus exposure and HLA in healthy donors. Primers included in the PCR were 60 Vbeta and 13 Jbeta primers. TCRdb's table, derived via immunoSEQ multiplex PCR, lists solely in-frame clones and lacks some. The sample has approximately 150,000 clones; almost 80% are singletons. There are 15 residues in the CDR3. V was trimmed by 4 bases and J by 1 base, leaving 14 bases between them. The sample was PBMCs. The sequence was collected from a man in his forties or fifties in good health and CMV-seropositive. This chain joins TRBV5-3 and TRBJ1-2; D is undetermined. TRBV5-3 is an ORF, with its function uncertain. CDR3 in DNA: TGTGCCAGAAGCCTGCGGGTCTCAGGTAACTATGGCTACACCTTC. Residues: CARSLRVSGNYGYTF.